The next 13 T cell receptor beta chains were all read from a single sample in a study of CD8 T cells in Susac syndrome. RNA, at about 0.45 to 1 ug, was reverse transcribed with random hexamers. TCRdb called the immunoSEQ multiplex PCR reads again in MiXCR, with one record for every CDR3 protein. In the table there are a few hundred thousand distinct CDR3 sequences, approximately 94% of which are singletons. The sample consisted of CD4+ T cells from PBMCs. These receptor sequences come from a human donor with Susac syndrome.

The chain recombines TRBV9 with TRBJ1-4; weak D call: TRBD1 (6 bases). CDR1 is SGDLS, CDR2 YYNGEE, per germline. Trimming shortened V by 0 bases and J by 1 base, and 10 bases separated the two germline ends. The CDR3 sequence is 16 residues long. CDR3 protein: CASSVDQGRTNEKLFF. The CDR3 nucleotides are TGTGCCAGCAGCGTAGACCAGGGGCGAACTAATGAAAAACTGTTTTTT. Using reference TRBV9 and TRBJ1-4 for the parts outside the CDR3, the full variable domain is DSGVTQTPKHLITATGQRVTLRCSPRSGDLSVYWYQQSLDQGLQFLIQYYNGEERAKGNILERFSAQQFPDLHSELNLSSLELGDSALYFCASSVDQGRTNEKLFFGSGTQLSVL.

A single count supports this clonotype. The chain couples TRBV13 to TRBJ1-2; tentatively, D is TRBD1 (5 bases). Germline-derived CDR1 and CDR2 are PRHDT and FYEKMQ (reference sequence). The CDR3 runs to 15 residues. V lost 1 base to trimming and J lost 2 bases, with 11 bases between them. The CDR3 loop is CASSLDPKGNYGYTF. CDR3 bases: TGTGCCAGCAGCTTAGACCCCAAGGGGAACTATGGCTACACCTTC.

The CDR3 here is CASSAPVFDTQYF. The CDR3 bases are TGCGCCAGCAGCGCCCCAGTGTTCGATACGCAGTATTTT. The V gene is TRBV5-1, the J gene TRBJ2-3; D gene unclear. Trimming removed 4 bases from V and 6 bases from J, with 12 bases in between. CDR3 length: 13 residues. From germline, CDR1 is SGHRS and CDR2 YFSETQ.

The V and J genes are TRBV20-1 and TRBJ1-1, with no clear D. CDR1 is DFQATT and CDR2 is SNEGSKA in the germline V gene (reference sequence). This CDR3 is built from 11 residues. V lost 5 bases, J lost 8 bases, and 12 bases lay in between. CDR3 amino acids: CSARGFPEAFF. CDR3 sequence (DNA): TGCAGTGCTCGGGGATTCCCGGAAGCTTTCTTT.

The gene calls are TRBV30 and TRBJ1-1; D unclear. The length of the CDR3 is 12 residues. From germline, CDR1 is GTSNPN and CDR2 SVGIG (reference sequence). The V end was cut by 0 bases, the J end by 8 bases, with 10 bases between. CDR3: CAWSVIQEEAFF. The DNA for the CDR3 is TGTGCCTGGAGTGTAATCCAGGAAGAAGCTTTCTTT. The variable domain in full, completed from reference TRBV30 and TRBJ1-1, reads SQTIHQWPATLVQPVGSPLSLECTVEGTSNPNLYWYRQAAGRGLQLLFYSVGIGQISSEVPQNLSASRPQDRQFILSSKKLLLSDSGFYLCAWSVIQEEAFFGQGTRLTVV.

The V and J genes are TRBV5-6 and TRBJ2-1; unclear D gene. Germline CDR1 is SGHDT and CDR2 is YYEEEE. The CDR3 length is 17 residues. With 4 bases removed from V and 0 bases from J, the gap between germline ends came to 17 bases. The CDR3 here is CASSPIGLPSSYNEQFF. Here the CDR3 DNA reads TGTGCCAGCAGCCCCATCGGTCTCCCGAGCTCCTACAATGAGCAGTTCTTC. Complete variable domain (other parts from reference TRBV5-6 and TRBJ2-1): DAGVTQSPTHLIKTRGQQVTLRCSPKSGHDTVSWYQQALGQGPQFIFQYYEEEERQRGNFPDRFSGHQFPNYSSELNVNALLLGDSALYLCASSPIGLPSSYNEQFFGPGTRLTVL.

V is TRBV24-1 and J is TRBJ2-3, with D tentatively TRBD1 or TRBD2 (6 bases each). The CDR3 totals 15 residues. The germline V gene encodes CDR1 KGHDR and CDR2 SFDVKD. With 5 bases removed from V and 1 base from J, the gap between germline ends came to 12 bases. In DNA, the CDR3 is TGTGCCACCAGTGGATGGGGGGCCGGCACAGATACGCAGTATTTT. It encodes CATSGWGAGTDTQYF.

J is TRBJ1-4 and V is TRBV7-9; D is uncertain. The germline V gene has CDR1 SEHNR and CDR2 FQNEAQ (reference sequence). The CDR3 runs to 14 residues. V lost 6 bases, J lost 4 bases, and 12 bases lay in between. CDR3 in amino acids: CASRSPRNNEKLFF. The CDR3 coding sequence is TGTGCCAGCAGGTCTCCCCGGAATAATGAAAAACTGTTTTTT.

The genes are TRBV25-1 and TRBJ2-4; maybe TRBD1 (6 bases). Per the germline V gene, CDR1 is MGHDK and CDR2 is SYGVNS. The germline V and J ends were trimmed by 6 bases and 3 bases, with 15 bases remaining between them. This CDR3 has 15 amino acids. CDR3 sequence: CASSEEQGFKNIQYF. CDR3 DNA: TGTGCCAGCAGCGAGGAACAGGGCTTCAAAAACATTCAGTACTTC. Together with reference TRBV25-1 and TRBJ2-4, the CDR3 gives the full variable domain: EADIYQTPRYLVIGTGKKITLECSQTMGHDKMYWYQQDPGMELHLIHYSYGVNSTEKGDLSSESTVSRIRTEHFPLTLESARPSHTSQYLCASSEEQGFKNIQYFGAGTRLSVL.

The chain is built from TRBV27 and TRBJ1-2; a weak D match, TRBD1 (6 bases). CDR1 and CDR2 from the germline V gene are MNHEY and SMNVEV (reference sequence). The V end lost 0 bases, the J end lost 6 bases, and 17 bases lay between the germline ends. The CDR3 is 16 amino acids. CDR3 protein: CASSLSEEGRDNGYTF. CDR3 in DNA: TGTGCCAGCAGTTTATCCGAGGAGGGCAGGGACAATGGCTACACCTTC.

This sequence joins TRBV9 and TRBJ1-1; TRBD1 might be the D (6 bases). Germline V lookup: CDR1 SGDLS, CDR2 YYNGEE. CDR3 length equals 17 residues. Trimming took 4 bases from V and 3 from J, leaving 22 bases between them. Here the CDR3 DNA reads TGTGCCAGCAGCTACGGGAGTCGGGGGGCGAAGGACACTGAAGCTTTCTTT. Translated: CASSYGSRGAKDTEAFF.

The rearrangement links TRBV20-1 to TRBJ1-5, with D possibly being TRBD1 (5 bases). V was cut by 3 bases and J by 2 bases, with 14 bases left in between. Per germline, CDR1 DFQATT and CDR2 SNEGSKA (reference sequence). There are 15 residues in the CDR3. CDR3 coding DNA: TGCAGTGCTAGGCGGGGCGGGGTCGGCAATCAGCCCCAGCATTTT. The encoded protein is CSARRGGVGNQPQHF.

This CDR3 reads CASSLRTALDYEQYF. The CDR3 DNA follows: TGTGCCAGCAGCTTGCGTACGGCACTGGACTACGAGCAGTACTTC. This chain links TRBV13 with TRBJ2-7; D unclear. V lost 3 bases to trimming and J lost 3 bases, with 15 bases between them. CDR1 is PRHDT, CDR2 FYEKMQ, per germline (reference sequence). The CDR3 extends over 15 amino acids.